The 28 T cell receptor beta chains listed next were all sequenced from one sample in a study of response to subunit inactivated influenza vaccine. A single record per CDR3 protein comes from TCRdb applying MiXCR to the RT-PCR reads. The sample holds 800,000 or so distinct CDR3 sequences, about 20% seen once. The sample was PBMCs from blood, taken roughly 5 days after vaccination. The receptors here all came from a man aged 50 to 59 who received an inactivated influenza vaccine.

This clonotype turned up a few times. The chain is built from TRBV15 and TRBJ2-1; 8 bases agree with TRBD1. J lost 7 bases, V lost 0 bases, and 11 bases had no gene match. There are 17 residues in the CDR3. Germline CDR1 reads LNHNV; CDR2 reads YYDKDF (reference sequence). CDR3 nucleotides: TGTGCCACCAGCAGAGATCCCCCCGGACAGGGTAGAAATGAGCAGTTCTTC. This sequence encodes CATSRDPPGQGRNEQFF. The full variable domain, in which reference TRBV15 and TRBJ2-1 provide the parts outside the CDR3, is DAMVIQNPRYQVTQFGKPVTLSCSQTLNHNVMYWYQQKSSQAPKLLFHYYDKDFNNEADTPDNFQSRRPNTSFCFLDIRSPGLGDTAMYLCATSRDPPGQGRNEQFFGPGTRLTVL.

V usage is TRBV20-1 and J usage is TRBJ2-3, with 13 bases that match TRBD2. The CDR3 has 14 amino acids. Germline V gene sequence: CDR1 DFQATT, CDR2 SNEGSKA (reference sequence). J was trimmed by 8 bases and V by 5 bases; bases with no gene match: 7. The CDR3 sequence is CSAPRGTSGITQYF. In DNA form, the CDR3 reads TGCAGTGCTCCTAGGGGGACTAGCGGGATTACGCAGTATTTT.

This chain links TRBV18 with TRBJ2-6, with 7 bases aligning to TRBD1. The junction had 5 bases not matched to a gene; V was cut back by 3 bases and J by 0 bases. The V gene's germline CDR1 is KGHSH and CDR2 LQKENI. The CDR3 contains 17 residues. The CDR3 region is CASSPQTGASGANVLTF. CDR3 bases: TGTGCCAGCTCACCGCAAACAGGGGCCTCTGGGGCCAACGTCCTGACTTTC.

This sequence joins TRBV10-3 and TRBJ1-1; possibly TRBD1 for D (6 bases). With 7 bases removed from V and 6 bases from J, the gap between germline ends came to 18 bases. Germline CDR1 reads ENHRY; CDR2 reads SYGVKD. The CDR3 runs to 14 residues. The CDR3 sequence is CAITADSAASEAFF. Written as DNA, the CDR3 is TGTGCCATCACCGCGGACAGCGCCGCCTCTGAAGCTTTCTTT.

This clonotype was seen at least ten times. The chain links TRBV5-5 to TRBJ2-1, with D perhaps TRBD2 (6 bases). V lost 0 bases, J lost 6 bases, and 7 bases lay in between. The CDR3 is 13 amino acids. Germline CDR1 is SGHKS and CDR2 is YYEKEE (reference sequence). CDR3: CASSLAGSNEQFF. The CDR3 coding sequence is TGTGCCAGCAGCTTGGCCGGGAGCAATGAGCAGTTCTTC.

The V and J genes are TRBV20-1 and TRBJ2-7; D perhaps matches TRBD1 (6 bases). The CDR3 runs to 13 residues. Per the germline V gene, CDR1 is DFQATT and CDR2 is SNEGSKA (reference sequence). Trimming stripped 0 bases from V and 6 bases from J, with 12 bases between. The CDR3 reads CSARDLDRSEQYF. CDR3 sequence (DNA): TGCAGTGCTAGAGATCTCGACAGGAGCGAGCAGTACTTC.

The genes are TRBV14 and TRBJ2-4; the match to TRBD1 covers 8 bases. With V trimmed by 3 bases and J by 2 bases, 6 bases remained unmatched. The germline V gene has CDR1 SGHDN and CDR2 FVKESK. The length of the CDR3 is 16 residues. CDR3 loop: CASSHRGQGTKNIQYF. For the CDR3, the DNA is TGTGCCAGCAGCCACAGAGGACAGGGCACCAAAAACATTCAGTACTTC.

This clonotype has only a few counts. The rearrangement joins TRBV20-1 to TRBJ1-1, with 7 bases matching TRBD1. Germline V gene sequence: CDR1 DFQATT, CDR2 SNEGSKA (reference sequence). The ends lost 6 bases at V and 5 bases at J; junction bases unmatched: 12. There are 14 residues in the CDR3. CDR3 residues: CSAPPGGGWTEAFF. The CDR3 DNA reads TGCAGTGCCCCCCCTGGAGGGGGCTGGACTGAAGCTTTCTTT.

This clonotype was detected only a few times. The rearrangement uses TRBV7-9 and TRBJ2-7; weak D call: TRBD2 (6 bases). There are 15 residues in the CDR3. Trimming stripped 5 bases from V and 3 bases from J, with 17 bases between. Germline-derived CDR1 and CDR2 are SEHNR and FQNEAQ (reference sequence). The CDR3 loop reads CASSRGTSWIYEQYF. CDR3 in DNA: TGTGCCAGCAGCCGAGGGACTTCCTGGATCTACGAGCAGTACTTC.

This clonotype showed up just a few times. This rearrangement joins TRBV14 to TRBJ2-1; the D gene is possibly TRBD2 (6 bases). The length of the CDR3 is 15 residues. The V and J ends lost 6 bases and 0 bases respectively, with 12 bases between them. In germline, CDR1 is SGHDN, CDR2 FVKESK. The CDR3 DNA reads as TGTGCCAGCAGAGGGGACGGGAGCTCCTACAATGAGCAGTTCTTC. It is translated as CASRGDGSSYNEQFF. Full variable domain (outside the CDR3, taken from reference TRBV14 and TRBJ2-1): EAGVTQFPSHSVIEKGQTVTLRCDPISGHDNLYWYRRVMGKEIKFLLHFVKESKQDESGMPNNRFLAERTGGTYSTLKVQPAELEDSGVYFCASRGDGSSYNEQFFGPGTRLTVL.

The sample holds a few counts of this clonotype. V and J are TRBV7-9 and TRBJ2-2, with TRBD1 matching 7 bases. This CDR3 comprises 15 residues. Trimming took 4 bases from V and 6 from J; bases not matched to a gene: 8. Germline CDR1 SEHNR, CDR2 FQNEAQ (reference sequence). The CDR3 reads CASSSGTAVAGELFF. The CDR3 DNA sequence: TGTGCCAGCAGCTCCGGGACAGCCGTGGCCGGGGAGCTGTTTTTT.

This CDR3 reads CSVLPGVRKNIQYF. The DNA of the CDR3 is TGCAGCGTCCTCCCCGGGGTCAGAAAAAACATTCAGTACTTC. V usage is TRBV29-1 and J usage is TRBJ2-4; weak D call: TRBD2 (5 bases). Germline values: CDR1 SQVTM, CDR2 ANQGSEA. The CDR3 contains 14 residues. V shed 6 bases and J shed 4 bases, with 16 bases lying between them.

This clonotype was counted many times. The V gene is TRBV28, the J gene TRBJ2-1; the match to TRBD1 covers 7 bases. With 4 bases clipped from V and 6 bases from J, the junction kept 12 bases outside the gene matches. CDR1 is MDHEN, CDR2 SYDVKM, per germline. CDR3 size: 16 residues. CDR3 DNA: TGTGCCAGCAGTTCGAAGTGGGGACAGTTGAGCAATGAGCAGTTCTTC. Its translation is CASSSKWGQLSNEQFF.

The chain combines TRBV7-9 with TRBJ2-5; no firm D call. Looked up from germline, CDR1 is SEHNR and CDR2 is FQNEAQ (reference sequence). V lost 4 bases and J lost 2, with 14 bases in between. This CDR3 has 15 amino acids. The CDR3, as DNA: TGTGCCAGCAGCTCCCCTGGCAGGAAACAAGAGACCCAGTACTTC. Its protein product is CASSSPGRKQETQYF.

This clonotype was found a few times. The rearrangement links TRBV6-1 to TRBJ2-1, with D perhaps matching TRBD1 or TRBD2 (6 bases each). Per germline, CDR1 MNHNS and CDR2 SASEGT. Trimming left V 3 bases short and J 0 bases short, with 15 bases between. The CDR3 totals 17 residues. The chain's CDR3 is CASSDMGGRGSYNEQFF. The CDR3, as DNA: TGTGCCAGCAGTGACATGGGGGGCAGGGGCTCCTACAATGAGCAGTTCTTC.

This clonotype occurred many times. The V call is TRBV10-2, the J call TRBJ1-2; D is unclear. From germline, CDR1 is WSHSY and CDR2 SAAADI. CDR3 length: 16 residues. V lost 3 bases to trimming and J lost 4 bases, with 18 bases between them. The CDR3 coding sequence is TGCGCCAGCAGTGAACACGAAAGGCTCGGGGTCTATGGCTACACCTTC. Its protein product is CASSEHERLGVYGYTF.

This chain links TRBV12-3 or TRBV12-4 with TRBJ1-3, with TRBD1 identical over 9 bases. Trimming at V came to 4 bases and at J to 4 bases, leaving 2 bases not matched to a gene. The CDR3 extends over 14 amino acids. In DNA, the CDR3 is TGTGCCAGCAGTTCGGGGACAGGGGGAAACACCATATATTTT. It is translated as CASSSGTGGNTIYF.

This clonotype was seen a few times. The chain is built from TRBV6-2 or TRBV6-3 and TRBJ2-5; no definite D call. Germline CDR1 is MNHEY and CDR2 is SVGEGT. Trimming cost V 4 bases and J 10 bases, with 19 bases left between them. The CDR3 is made up of 14 amino acids. DNA of the CDR3: TGTGCCAGCAGTTTCCCGAGTATGGCCCAGGACCAGTACTTC. Its translation is CASSFPSMAQDQYF.

This clonotype was detected a few times. This chain links TRBV19 with TRBJ1-5, with D unresolved. CDR1 LNHDA and CDR2 SQIVND come from the germline V gene (reference sequence). V was cut by 3 bases and J by 0 bases, with 12 bases left in between. The CDR3 runs to 16 residues. CDR3 region: CASSMAWVPSNQPQHF. CDR3 nucleotide sequence: TGTGCCAGTAGTATGGCGTGGGTCCCTAGCAATCAGCCCCAGCATTTT. Full variable domain (outside the CDR3, taken from reference TRBV19 and TRBJ1-5): DGGITQSPKYLFRKEGQNVTLSCEQNLNHDAMYWYRQDPGQGLRLIYYSQIVNDFQKGDIAEGYSVSREKKESFPLTVTSAQKNPTAFYLCASSMAWVPSNQPQHFGDGTRLSIL.

The chain couples TRBV25-1 to TRBJ2-1, with 8 bases aligning to TRBD1. V was pared by 4 bases and J by 7 bases, with 6 bases of the junction left unmatched. This CDR3 contains 14 residues. Germline V gene sequence: CDR1 MGHDK, CDR2 SYGVNS. The CDR3 nucleotides are TGTGCCAGCAGTGGTCAGGGGGCCAGGAATGAGCAGTTCTTC. Translated: CASSGQGARNEQFF.

This clonotype was recorded at least ten times. The rearrangement joins TRBV29-1 to TRBJ2-1; 12 positions match TRBD2. The CDR3 length is 18 residues. Germline CDR1 reads SQVTM; CDR2 reads ANQGSEA. V lost 3 bases and J lost 6; bases outside the gene matches: 15. The CDR3 loop is CSVDIRLAGGSGGNEQFF. The CDR3, as DNA: TGCAGCGTTGACATTCGGCTAGCGGGAGGGAGCGGGGGCAATGAGCAGTTCTTC.

The gene calls are TRBV5-1 and TRBJ1-1, with D maybe TRBD1 (6 bases). Germline loops: CDR1 SGHRS, CDR2 YFSETQ. Trimming pared 0 bases from V and 3 bases from J, leaving 12 bases between. The CDR3 is 15 amino acids. CDR3 in amino acids: CASSLGGGRDTEAFF. CDR3 in DNA: TGCGCCAGCAGCTTGGGTGGGGGGCGAGACACTGAAGCTTTCTTT.

This sequence joins TRBV24-1 and TRBJ1-1, with D unresolved. Trimming cost V 7 bases and J 0 bases, with 8 bases left between them. The germline V gene encodes CDR1 KGHDR and CDR2 SFDVKD. The length of the CDR3 is 13 residues. This CDR3 reads CATRGKLNTEAFF. CDR3 bases: TGTGCCACCAGGGGAAAACTGAACACTGAAGCTTTCTTT.

This clonotype was seen a few times. The V gene is TRBV12-3 or TRBV12-4, the J gene TRBJ2-7; 7 positions agree with TRBD1. J was trimmed by 5 bases and V by 3 bases; bases with no gene match: 7. This CDR3 has 14 amino acids. CDR3 sequence (DNA): TGTGCCAGCAGTTTGACAGGGAGAGCCCACGAGCAGTACTTC. Translated, it gives CASSLTGRAHEQYF.

V usage is TRBV14 and J usage is TRBJ2-5; no firm D call. Germline-derived CDR1 and CDR2 are SGHDN and FVKESK. The length of the CDR3 is 14 residues. Trimming removed 4 bases at V and 4 bases at J, with 13 bases between. The DNA of the CDR3 is TGTGCCAGCAGCCTGGGCATTCCTCGAGAGACCCAGTACTTC. Translating it yields CASSLGIPRETQYF. The variable domain in full, completed from reference TRBV14 and TRBJ2-5, reads EAGVTQFPSHSVIEKGQTVTLRCDPISGHDNLYWYRRVMGKEIKFLLHFVKESKQDESGMPNNRFLAERTGGTYSTLKVQPAELEDSGVYFCASSLGIPRETQYFGPGTRLLVL.

This clonotype was seen many times. The rearrangement uses TRBV29-1 and TRBJ2-5; 7 bases agree with TRBD2. V shed 4 bases, J shed 1 base, and the junction held 9 bases outside the gene matches. Germline CDR1 is SQVTM and CDR2 is ANQGSEA. CDR3 length equals 15 residues. Written as DNA, the CDR3 is TGCAGCGTTGCGCGGCTAGCGGAGGTCCAAGAGACCCAGTACTTC. It yields the protein CSVARLAEVQETQYF.

The rearrangement links TRBV4-3 to TRBJ2-6, with D perhaps matching TRBD1 or TRBD2 (6 bases each). Deletions cut 3 bases from V and 1 base from J, with 22 bases between. Germline CDR1 and CDR2: LGHNA and YSLEER. The CDR3 is 20 residues long. The CDR3 region is CASSHPRGTPKTSGANVLTF. Written as DNA, the CDR3 is TGCGCCAGCAGCCACCCACGGGGGACACCAAAAACATCTGGGGCCAACGTCCTGACTTTC.

This clonotype has a handful of counts. The rearrangement links TRBV12-3 or TRBV12-4 to TRBJ2-1, with TRBD1 as a possible D gene (6 bases). This CDR3 has 13 residues. Trimming stripped 8 bases from V and 12 bases from J, with 20 bases between. The DNA of the CDR3 is TGTGCCAGCGGCAGTTGGGGGCCTGGGGGGCAGTTCTTC. Its translation is CASGSWGPGGQFF.